This TCR beta chain was recovered during a study of shared clonotypes between healthy human individuals. Overall study context: There were three CD4 naive, three CD4 memory, two CD8 naive and one CD8 memory plates per donor. Study conclusions and caveats: All-four-donor shared clonotypes had higher generation probabilities than non-shared clonotypes did. Since donors were few, the genetic and exposure-history diversity represented was limited.

In the naive CD8 group, cells lacked CD45RO and were positively selected for CCR7, so terminally differentiated effector memory CD45RA+ cells were left out. V gave up 7 bases and J gave up 0 bases, with 14 bases separating them. CDR1 is MNHEY, CDR2 SMNVEV, per germline (reference sequence). The CDR3 is 15 amino acids. For this clone: Antigen: not known.

Sequencing was performed with immunoSEQ multiplex PCR; in TCRdb, only in-frame clones are kept and a portion is missing. The sample yields millions of clones, less than 95% seen once. This clonotype originated in a man younger than 35 in good health. V and J are TRBV27 and TRBJ2-3; D is unresolved. The sample taken for sequencing was naive CD8+ T cells sorted from blood. The CDR3 protein is CASTPRLSSTDTQYF. Here the CDR3 DNA reads TGTGCCAGCACCCCCCGGCTATCTAGCACAGATACGCAGTATTTT.